Listed here are 7 T cell receptor beta chains from one sample, sequenced in a study of early T cells in non-severe SARS-CoV-2 infection (dated by TCRdb to the early 2020s). Receptor libraries were prepared by 5' RACE. The sample was run on a NextSeq 500. Using fastp at Q25 and MiXCR, TCRdb reprocessed the public reads and kept productive beta chains. Every entry covers one CDR3 protein and lists the most common genes and DNA from its rows. In all, the sample holds fewer than 85,000 distinct CDR3 sequences, and approximately 15% of those were seen once. The ten largest clonotypes hold about 3.7% of the sample. The sequencing here drew on whole blood, taken at baseline. These receptors were collected from an adult who was a healthcare worker with PCR-confirmed SARS-CoV-2 infection or an uninfected control (not recorded which).

The V call is TRBV6-5, the J call TRBJ2-1; TRBD2 might be the D (6 bases). This CDR3 contains 14 residues. CDR1 is MNHEY, CDR2 SVGAGI, per germline. The V gene lost 7 bases and the J gene lost 0 bases, with 10 bases spanning the gap. The CDR3, as DNA: TGTGCCAGCAACCAAGCGGGCTCCTACAATGAGCAGTTCTTC. As protein: CASNQAGSYNEQFF.

This clonotype was recorded a few times. The chain uses TRBV12-3 or TRBV12-4 and TRBJ2-2; D possibly corresponds to TRBD1 (5 bases). CDR3 size: 15 residues. The germline V and J ends were trimmed by 3 bases and 1 base, with 9 bases remaining between them. CDR3 sequence (DNA): TGTGCCAGCAGTTTTGGGGCTCGGAACACCGGGGAGCTGTTTTTT. This codes for CASSFGARNTGELFF.

V usage is TRBV5-1 and J usage is TRBJ2-3, with a possible D match to TRBD2 (6 bases). CDR1 and CDR2 (germline): SGHRS, YFSETQ. Trimming pared 0 bases from V and 3 bases from J, leaving 14 bases between. The CDR3 has 16 residues. Written as DNA, the CDR3 is TGCGCCAGCAGCTTGGGGGTAGCGGAATCAACAGATACGCAGTATTTT. Protein sequence: CASSLGVAESTDTQYF.

The V gene is TRBV2, the J gene TRBJ2-1; TRBD1 matches at 10 bases. Germline CDR1 reads SNHLY; CDR2 reads FYNNEI. The CDR3 sequence is 16 residues long. V dropped 2 bases and J dropped 4; count of bases not matched to a gene: 5. The CDR3 DNA reads TGTGCCAGCAGTGAATTCTGGACAGGGGGTTACAATGAGCAGTTCTTC. It codes for CASSEFWTGGYNEQFF.

V and J are TRBV11-1 and TRBJ2-1, with D possibly matching TRBD1 (6 bases). The germline V gene encodes CDR1 SGHAT and CDR2 FQDESV (reference sequence). The CDR3 runs 14 residues. Trimming removed 6 bases at V and 6 bases at J, with 15 bases between. For the CDR3, the DNA is TGTGCCAGCAGGAAACAAACAGGGTCCAATGAGCAGTTCTTC. This translates into CASRKQTGSNEQFF.

This clonotype was recorded a few times. The V gene is TRBV7-3, the J gene TRBJ2-1; no clear D gene. The V gene lost 5 bases and the J gene lost 5 bases, with 7 bases spanning the gap. From germline, CDR1 is SGHTA and CDR2 FQGTGA. The CDR3 has 12 residues. For the CDR3, the DNA is TGTGCCAGCAGCCTGGGTAACAATGAGCAGTTCTTC. Translated: CASSLGNNEQFF.

In its sample, this clonotype was seen many times. The chain couples TRBV24-1 to TRBJ2-2; D might be TRBD1 (6 bases). CDR1 and CDR2 from the germline V gene are KGHDR and SFDVKD. V was trimmed by 5 bases and J by 0 bases, leaving 15 bases between them. This CDR3 has 17 amino acids. CDR3 nucleotides: TGTGCCACCAGTGCCCCCCTCAGGGGTTCGAACACCGGGGAGCTGTTTTTT. Its protein product is CATSAPLRGSNTGELFF.